This TCR beta chain was captured by sequencing in a study of control samples from healthy donors and cancer patients. The germline V and J ends were trimmed by 6 bases and 0 bases, with 9 bases remaining between them. Germline-derived CDR1 and CDR2 are MNHEY and SVGAGI. The length of the CDR3 is 14 residues. Sequencing was performed with immunoSEQ multiplex PCR; in TCRdb, only in-frame clones are kept and a portion is missing. The table includes about 170,000 clones, about nine tenths detected once. Sequenced material: blood. The sequence derives from a woman aged 25 to 39 in good health. The chain employs TRBV6-5 and TRBJ1-5; weak D call: TRBD1 (6 bases). This chain's CDR3 is CASSRGYSNQPQHF. The CDR3 DNA follows: TGTGCCAGCAGCAGGGGTTATAGCAATCAGCCCCAGCATTTT.